This paragraph covers one T cell receptor beta chain sequence. Its antigen remains unidentified. The data were obtained in a study of CD8 T cells in ankylosing spondylitis. Overall study results and limits: Disease-linked clones reportedly showed significant enrichment in matched ankylosing spondylitis synovial fluid.

One entry per CDR3 protein, called by TCRdb with MiXCR from the 5' RACE reads. The sample includes just under 350,000 distinct CDR3 sequences, about 15% of them seen just once. Trimming cost V 2 bases and J 2 bases, with 7 bases left between them. The CDR3 consists of 13 residues. Germline V gene sequence: CDR1 WNHNN, CDR2 SYGVQD (reference sequence). The receptor was isolated from a male donor with ankylosing spondylitis or in good health (not recorded which). The chain carries TRBV10-1 and TRBJ2-7; possible D gene TRBD2, 6 bases. The specimen sequenced was blood, either unsorted or a sorted T cell fraction (not recorded which). The CDR3: CASSERETYEQYF. The CDR3 DNA is TGCGCCAGCAGTGAGCGGGAGACCTACGAGCAGTACTTC.